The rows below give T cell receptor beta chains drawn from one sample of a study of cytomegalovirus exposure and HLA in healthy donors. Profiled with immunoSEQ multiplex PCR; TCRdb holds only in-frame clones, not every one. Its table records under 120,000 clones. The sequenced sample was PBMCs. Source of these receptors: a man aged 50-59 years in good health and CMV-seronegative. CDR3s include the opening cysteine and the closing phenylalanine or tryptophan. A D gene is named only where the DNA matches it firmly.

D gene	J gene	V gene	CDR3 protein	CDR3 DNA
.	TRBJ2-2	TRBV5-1	CASSQNQQLANTGELFF	TGCGCCAGCAGCCAGAACCAACAGCTCGCGAACACCGGGGAGCTGTTTTTT
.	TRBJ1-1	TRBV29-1	CSVELTEAFF	TGCAGCGTTGAACTCACTGAAGCTTTCTTT
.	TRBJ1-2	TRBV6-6	CAIQEGVLGYTF	TGTGCCATACAAGAAGGGGTTCTCGGCTACACCTTC
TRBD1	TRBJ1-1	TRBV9	CASSVVGQLNTEAFF	TGTGCCAGCAGCGTAGTGGGACAGCTGAACACTGAAGCTTTCTTT
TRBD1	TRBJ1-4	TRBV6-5	CASRLTGVTNEKLFF	TGTGCCAGCAGATTAACAGGGGTAACTAATGAAAAACTGTTTTTT
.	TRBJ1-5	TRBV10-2	CASSDVQYNQPQHF	TGCGCCAGCAGTGATGTCCAGTACAATCAGCCCCAGCATTTT
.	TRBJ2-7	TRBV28	CASSLPRGNTYEQYF	TGTGCCAGCAGTCTCCCAAGGGGCAACACCTACGAGCAGTACTTC
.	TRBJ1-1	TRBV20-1	CSGAGFTEAFF	TGCAGTGGTGCGGGGTTCACTGAAGCTTTCTTT
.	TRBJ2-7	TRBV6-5	CASSPTGTFSYEQYF	TGTGCCAGCAGTCCGACAGGGACTTTCTCCTACGAGCAGTACTTC
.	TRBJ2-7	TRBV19	CASSIVGASYEQYF	TGTGCCAGTAGTATTGTAGGGGCCTCCTACGAGCAGTACTTC
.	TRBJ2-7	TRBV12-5	CASGYNNPEYF	TGTGCTAGTGGTTATAATAATCCGGAGTACTTC
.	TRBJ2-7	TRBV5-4	CASSSKTGSYEQYF	TGTGCCAGCAGCTCTAAGACGGGCTCCTACGAGCAGTACTTC
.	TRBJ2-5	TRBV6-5	CASSYYGETQYF	TGTGCCAGCTCCTACTACGGCGAGACCCAGTACTTC
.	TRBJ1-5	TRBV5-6	CASSPNVGDQPQHF	TGTGCCAGCAGCCCAAATGTAGGGGATCAGCCCCAGCATTTT
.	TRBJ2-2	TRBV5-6	CASSLGLASGELFF	TGTGCCAGCAGCTTGGGTCTAGCTTCCGGGGAGCTGTTTTTT
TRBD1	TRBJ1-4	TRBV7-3	CASSPGQGEKLFF	TGTGCCAGCAGCCCGGGACAGGGGGAGAAACTGTTTTTT
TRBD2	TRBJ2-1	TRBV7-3	CASSLSTSGSSYNEQFF	TGTGCCAGCAGCTTATCGACTAGCGGGAGTTCGTACAATGAGCAGTTCTTC
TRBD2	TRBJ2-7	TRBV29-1	CTAQGLAGENEQYF	TGCACCGCCCAGGGACTAGCGGGAGAAAACGAGCAGTACTTC